This TCR beta chain was identified during a study of post-analysis software for immune sequencing data. As regards this clonotype: Antigen specificity is unknown.

The CDR3 spans 17 residues. CDR1 is SQVTM, CDR2 ANQGSEA, per germline. Whole-study findings and limits: Included in a set of roughly 5 TRBV segments more frequent in patients than controls were TRBV5-6, TRBV5-1 and TRBV20-1.

Carried by the TCR beta cDNA libraries were unique molecular identifiers. TCRdb redid the calling of the PCR reads with MiXCR, one entry per CDR3 protein. This table has hundreds of thousands of distinct CDR3 sequences, 59% appearing once. This sequence originates from a girl aged 2-10 years with multiple sclerosis. Sequenced sample: blood. The V and J genes are TRBV29-1 and TRBJ2-1; 9 bases fit TRBD1. DNA of the CDR3: TGCTACGCCCTGGGGGACAGGGCCCCTCTTGTGTACAATGAGCAGTTCTTC. Encoded protein: CYALGDRAPLVYNEQFF.